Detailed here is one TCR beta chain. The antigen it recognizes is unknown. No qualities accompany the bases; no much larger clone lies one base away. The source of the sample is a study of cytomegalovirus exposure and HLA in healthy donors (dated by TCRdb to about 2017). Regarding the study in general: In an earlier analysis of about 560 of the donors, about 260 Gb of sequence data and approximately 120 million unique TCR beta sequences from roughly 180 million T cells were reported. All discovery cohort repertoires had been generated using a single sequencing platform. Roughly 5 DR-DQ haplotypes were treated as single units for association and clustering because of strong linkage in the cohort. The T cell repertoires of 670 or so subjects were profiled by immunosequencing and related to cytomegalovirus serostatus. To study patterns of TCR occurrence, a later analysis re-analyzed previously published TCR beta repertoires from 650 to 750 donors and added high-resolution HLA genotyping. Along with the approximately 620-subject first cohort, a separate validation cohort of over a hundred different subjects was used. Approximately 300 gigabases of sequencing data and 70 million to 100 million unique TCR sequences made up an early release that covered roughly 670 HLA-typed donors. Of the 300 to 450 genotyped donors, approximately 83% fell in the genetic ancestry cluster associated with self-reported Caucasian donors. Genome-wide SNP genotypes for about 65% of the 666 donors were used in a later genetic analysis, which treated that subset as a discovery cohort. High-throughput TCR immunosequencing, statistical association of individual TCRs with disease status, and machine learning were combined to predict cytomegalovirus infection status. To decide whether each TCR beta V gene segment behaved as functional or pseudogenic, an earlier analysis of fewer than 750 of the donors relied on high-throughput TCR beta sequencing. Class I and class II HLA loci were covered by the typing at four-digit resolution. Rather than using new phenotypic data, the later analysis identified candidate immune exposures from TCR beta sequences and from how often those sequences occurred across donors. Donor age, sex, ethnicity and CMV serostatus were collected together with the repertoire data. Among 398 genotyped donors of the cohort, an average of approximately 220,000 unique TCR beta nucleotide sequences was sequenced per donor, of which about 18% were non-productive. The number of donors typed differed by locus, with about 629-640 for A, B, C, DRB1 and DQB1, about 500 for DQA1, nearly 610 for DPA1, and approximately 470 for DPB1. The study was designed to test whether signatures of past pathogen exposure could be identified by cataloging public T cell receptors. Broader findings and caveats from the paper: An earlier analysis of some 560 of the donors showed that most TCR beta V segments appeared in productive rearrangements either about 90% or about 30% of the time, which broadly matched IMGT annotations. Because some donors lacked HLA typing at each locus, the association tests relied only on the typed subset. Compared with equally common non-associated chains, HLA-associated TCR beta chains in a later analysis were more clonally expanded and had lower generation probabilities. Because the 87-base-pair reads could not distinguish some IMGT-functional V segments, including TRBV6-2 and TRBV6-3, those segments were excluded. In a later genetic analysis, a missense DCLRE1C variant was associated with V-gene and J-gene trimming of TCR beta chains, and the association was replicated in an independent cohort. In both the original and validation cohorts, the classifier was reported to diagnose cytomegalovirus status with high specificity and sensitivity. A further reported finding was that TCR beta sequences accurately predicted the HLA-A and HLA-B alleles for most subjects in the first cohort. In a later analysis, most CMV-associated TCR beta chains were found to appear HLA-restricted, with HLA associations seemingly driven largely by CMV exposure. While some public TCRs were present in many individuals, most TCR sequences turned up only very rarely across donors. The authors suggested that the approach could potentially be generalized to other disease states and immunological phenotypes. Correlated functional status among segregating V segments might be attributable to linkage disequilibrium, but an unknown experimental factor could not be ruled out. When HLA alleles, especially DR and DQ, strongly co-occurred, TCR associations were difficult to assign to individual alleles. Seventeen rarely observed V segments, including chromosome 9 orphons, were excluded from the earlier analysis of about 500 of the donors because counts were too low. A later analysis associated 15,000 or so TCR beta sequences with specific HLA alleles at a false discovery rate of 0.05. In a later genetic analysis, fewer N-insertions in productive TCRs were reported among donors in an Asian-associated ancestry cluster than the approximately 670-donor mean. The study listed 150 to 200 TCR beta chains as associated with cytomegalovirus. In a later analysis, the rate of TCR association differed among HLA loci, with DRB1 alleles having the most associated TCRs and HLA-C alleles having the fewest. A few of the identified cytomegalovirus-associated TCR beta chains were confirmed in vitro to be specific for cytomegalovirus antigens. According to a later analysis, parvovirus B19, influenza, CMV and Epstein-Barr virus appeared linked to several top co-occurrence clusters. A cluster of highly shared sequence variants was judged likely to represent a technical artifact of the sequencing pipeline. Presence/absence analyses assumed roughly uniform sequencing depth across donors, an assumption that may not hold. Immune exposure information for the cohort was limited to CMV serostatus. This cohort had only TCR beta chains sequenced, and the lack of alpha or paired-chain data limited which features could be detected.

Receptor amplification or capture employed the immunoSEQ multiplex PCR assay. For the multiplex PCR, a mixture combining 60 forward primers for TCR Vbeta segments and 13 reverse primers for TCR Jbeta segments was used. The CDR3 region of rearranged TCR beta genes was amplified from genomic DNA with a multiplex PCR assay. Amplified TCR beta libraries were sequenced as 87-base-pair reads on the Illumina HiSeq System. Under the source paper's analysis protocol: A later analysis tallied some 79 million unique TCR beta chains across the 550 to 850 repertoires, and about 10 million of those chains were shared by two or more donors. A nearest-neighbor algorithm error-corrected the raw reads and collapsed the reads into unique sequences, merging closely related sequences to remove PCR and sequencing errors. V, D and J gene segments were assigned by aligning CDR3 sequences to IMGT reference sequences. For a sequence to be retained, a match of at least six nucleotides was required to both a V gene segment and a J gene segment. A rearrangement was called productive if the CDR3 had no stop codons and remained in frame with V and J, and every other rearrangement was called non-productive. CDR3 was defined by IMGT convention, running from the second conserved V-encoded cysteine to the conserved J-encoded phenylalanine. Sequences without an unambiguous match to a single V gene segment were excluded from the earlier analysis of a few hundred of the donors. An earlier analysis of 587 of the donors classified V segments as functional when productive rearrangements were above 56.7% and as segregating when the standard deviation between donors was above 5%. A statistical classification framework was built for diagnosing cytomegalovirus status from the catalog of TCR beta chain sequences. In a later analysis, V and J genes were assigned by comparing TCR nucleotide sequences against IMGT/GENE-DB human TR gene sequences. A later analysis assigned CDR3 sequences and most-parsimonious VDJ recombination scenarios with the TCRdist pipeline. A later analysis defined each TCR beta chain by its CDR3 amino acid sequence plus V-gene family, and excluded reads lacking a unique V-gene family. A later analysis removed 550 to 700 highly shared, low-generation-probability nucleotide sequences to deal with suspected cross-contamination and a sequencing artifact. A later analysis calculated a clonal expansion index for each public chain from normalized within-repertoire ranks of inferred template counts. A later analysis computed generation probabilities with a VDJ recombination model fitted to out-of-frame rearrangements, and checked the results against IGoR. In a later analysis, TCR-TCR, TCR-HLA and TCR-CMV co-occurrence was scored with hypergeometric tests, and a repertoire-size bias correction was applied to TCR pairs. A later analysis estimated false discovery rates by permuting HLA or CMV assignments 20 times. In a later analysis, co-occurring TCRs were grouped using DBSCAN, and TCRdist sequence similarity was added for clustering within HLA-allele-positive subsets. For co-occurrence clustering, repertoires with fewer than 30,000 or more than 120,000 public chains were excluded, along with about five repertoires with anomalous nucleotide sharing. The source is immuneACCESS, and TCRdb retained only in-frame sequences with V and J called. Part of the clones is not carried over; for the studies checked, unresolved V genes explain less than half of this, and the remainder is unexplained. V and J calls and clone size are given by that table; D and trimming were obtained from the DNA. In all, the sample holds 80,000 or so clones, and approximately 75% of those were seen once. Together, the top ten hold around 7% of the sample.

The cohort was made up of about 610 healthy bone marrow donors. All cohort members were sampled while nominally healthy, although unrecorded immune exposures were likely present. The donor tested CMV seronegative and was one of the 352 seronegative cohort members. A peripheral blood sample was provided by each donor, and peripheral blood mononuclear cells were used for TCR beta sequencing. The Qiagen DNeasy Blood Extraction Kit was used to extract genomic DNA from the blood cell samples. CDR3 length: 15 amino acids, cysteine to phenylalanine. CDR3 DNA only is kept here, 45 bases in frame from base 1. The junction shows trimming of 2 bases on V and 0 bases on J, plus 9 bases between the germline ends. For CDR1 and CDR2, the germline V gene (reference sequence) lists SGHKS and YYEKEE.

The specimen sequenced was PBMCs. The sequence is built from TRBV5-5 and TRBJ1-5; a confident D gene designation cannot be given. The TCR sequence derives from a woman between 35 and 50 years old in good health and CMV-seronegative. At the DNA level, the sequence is TGTGCCAGCAGCTTCTGGGGAGATAGCAATCAGCCCCAGCATTTT. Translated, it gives CASSFWGDSNQPQHF.